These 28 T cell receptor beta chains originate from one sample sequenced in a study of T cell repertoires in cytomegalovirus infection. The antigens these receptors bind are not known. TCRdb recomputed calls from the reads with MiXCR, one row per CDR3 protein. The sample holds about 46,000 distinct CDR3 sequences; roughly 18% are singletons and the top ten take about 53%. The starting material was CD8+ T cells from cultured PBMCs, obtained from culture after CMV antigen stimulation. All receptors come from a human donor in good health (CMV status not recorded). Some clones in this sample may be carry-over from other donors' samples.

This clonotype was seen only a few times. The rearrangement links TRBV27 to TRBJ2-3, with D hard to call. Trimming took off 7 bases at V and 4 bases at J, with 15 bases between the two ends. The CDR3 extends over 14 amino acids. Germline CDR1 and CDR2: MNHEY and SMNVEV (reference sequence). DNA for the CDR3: TGTGCCAGCACCCCGAGCCTTACCCCAGATACGCAGTATTTT. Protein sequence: CASTPSLTPDTQYF.

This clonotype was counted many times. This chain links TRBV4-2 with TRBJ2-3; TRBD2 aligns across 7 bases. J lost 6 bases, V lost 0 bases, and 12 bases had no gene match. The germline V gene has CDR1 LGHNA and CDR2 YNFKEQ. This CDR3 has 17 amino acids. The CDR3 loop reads CASSQEGSGAGRDTQYF. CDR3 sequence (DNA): TGTGCCAGCAGCCAAGAAGGCAGTGGGGCCGGGAGGGATACGCAGTATTTT.

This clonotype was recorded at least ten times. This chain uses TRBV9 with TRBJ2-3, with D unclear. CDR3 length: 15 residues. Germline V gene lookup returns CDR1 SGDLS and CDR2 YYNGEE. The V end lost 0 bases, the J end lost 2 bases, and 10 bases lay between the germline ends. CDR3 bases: TGTGCCAGCAGCGTAGAAGTCAGATCCACAGATACGCAGTATTTT. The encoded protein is CASSVEVRSTDTQYF.

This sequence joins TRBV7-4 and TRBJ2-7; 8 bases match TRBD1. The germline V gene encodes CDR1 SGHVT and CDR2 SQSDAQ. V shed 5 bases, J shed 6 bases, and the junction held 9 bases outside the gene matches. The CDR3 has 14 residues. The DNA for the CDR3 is TGTGCCAGCAGCCGAGAGGGGACAGGACCCGAGCAGTACTTC. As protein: CASSREGTGPEQYF.

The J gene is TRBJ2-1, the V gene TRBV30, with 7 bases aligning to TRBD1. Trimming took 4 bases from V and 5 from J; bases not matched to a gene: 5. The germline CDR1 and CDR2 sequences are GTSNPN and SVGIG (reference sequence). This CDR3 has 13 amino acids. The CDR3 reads CAWTTGLNNEQFF. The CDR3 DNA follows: TGTGCCTGGACGACAGGGCTAAACAATGAGCAGTTCTTC.

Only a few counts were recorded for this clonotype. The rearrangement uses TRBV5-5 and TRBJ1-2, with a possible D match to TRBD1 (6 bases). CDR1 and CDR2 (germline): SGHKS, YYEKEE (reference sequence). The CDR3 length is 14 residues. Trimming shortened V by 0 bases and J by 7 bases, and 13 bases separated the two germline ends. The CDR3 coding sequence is TGTGCCAGCAGCTTGGCGACGGGGGCAGGTGGCTACACCTTC. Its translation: CASSLATGAGGYTF. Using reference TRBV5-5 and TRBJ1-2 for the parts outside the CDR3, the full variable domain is DAGVTQSPTHLIKTRGQQVTLRCSPISGHKSVSWYQQVLGQGPQFIFQYYEKEERGRGNFPDRFSARQFPNYSSELNVNALLLGDSALYLCASSLATGAGGYTFGSGTRLTVV.

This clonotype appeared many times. The CDR3 bases are TGTGCCAGCAGCCTCCGTAGATCCGGACAGGGTGACCTGAATACGCAGTATTTT. Its protein product is CASSLRRSGQGDLNTQYF. The genes are TRBV7-9 and TRBJ2-3; TRBD1 agrees at 8 bases. CDR3 size: 18 residues. CDR1 and CDR2 (germline): SEHNR, FQNEAQ (reference sequence). J gave up 7 bases and V 5 bases, and 20 bases lay outside the gene matches.

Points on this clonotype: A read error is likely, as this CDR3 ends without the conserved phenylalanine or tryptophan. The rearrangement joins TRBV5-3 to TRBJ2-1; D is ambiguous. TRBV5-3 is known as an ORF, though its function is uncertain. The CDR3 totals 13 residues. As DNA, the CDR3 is TGTGCCAGCAGCTTTGGTCAGTACAATGAGCAGTTCTAC. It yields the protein CASSFGQYNEQFY.

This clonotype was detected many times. The CDR3 sequence: CASSLVGAANEQFF. CDR3 bases: TGTGCCAGCAGCTTAGTTGGGGCCGCCAATGAGCAGTTCTTC. The chain links TRBV7-6 to TRBJ2-1, with a tentative D call TRBD1 (5 bases). Trimming pared 1 base from V and 6 bases from J, leaving 10 bases between. The CDR3 consists of 14 residues. The germline V gene has CDR1 SGHVS and CDR2 FNYEAQ.

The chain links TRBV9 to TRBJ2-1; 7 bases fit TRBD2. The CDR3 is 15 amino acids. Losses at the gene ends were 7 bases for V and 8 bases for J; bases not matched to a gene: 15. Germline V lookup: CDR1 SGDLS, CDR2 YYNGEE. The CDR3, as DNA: TGTGCCAGCGGCCGGGGAGGGCTAGGGATGGATGAGCAGTTCTTC. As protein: CASGRGGLGMDEQFF.

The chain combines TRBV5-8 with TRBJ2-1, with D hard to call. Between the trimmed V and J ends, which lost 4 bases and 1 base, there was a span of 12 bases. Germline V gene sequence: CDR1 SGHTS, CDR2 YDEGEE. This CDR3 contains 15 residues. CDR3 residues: CASSPDPGSYNEQFF. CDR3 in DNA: TGTGCCAGCAGCCCGGACCCCGGATCCTACAATGAGCAGTTCTTC.

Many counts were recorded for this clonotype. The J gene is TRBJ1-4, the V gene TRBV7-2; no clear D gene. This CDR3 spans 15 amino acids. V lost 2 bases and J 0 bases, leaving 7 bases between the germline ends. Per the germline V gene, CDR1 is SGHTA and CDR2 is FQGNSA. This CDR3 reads CASSLTGATNEKLFF. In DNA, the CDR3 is TGTGCCAGCAGCTTAACGGGTGCAACTAATGAAAAACTGTTTTTT. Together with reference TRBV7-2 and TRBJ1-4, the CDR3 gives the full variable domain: GAGVSQSPSNKVTEKGKDVELRCDPISGHTALYWYRQSLGQGLEFLIYFQGNSAPDKSGLPSDRFSAERTGGSVSTLTIQRTQQEDSAVYLCASSLTGATNEKLFFGSGTQLSVL.

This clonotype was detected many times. The DNA of the CDR3 is TGTGCCAGCAGTGATTTGGGTTGGGATGGCTACACCTTC. Its protein product is CASSDLGWDGYTF. The J gene is TRBJ1-2, the V gene TRBV2, with D uncertain. CDR3 length: 13 amino acids. Germline-derived CDR1 and CDR2 are SNHLY and FYNNEI. V was clipped by 3 bases and J by 6 bases, with 11 bases between them.

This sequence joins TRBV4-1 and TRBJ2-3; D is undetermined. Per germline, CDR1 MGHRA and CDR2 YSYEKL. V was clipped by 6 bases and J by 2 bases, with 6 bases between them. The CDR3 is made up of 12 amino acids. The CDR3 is CASSPDTDTQYF. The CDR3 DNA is TGCGCCAGCAGTCCTGACACAGATACGCAGTATTTT.

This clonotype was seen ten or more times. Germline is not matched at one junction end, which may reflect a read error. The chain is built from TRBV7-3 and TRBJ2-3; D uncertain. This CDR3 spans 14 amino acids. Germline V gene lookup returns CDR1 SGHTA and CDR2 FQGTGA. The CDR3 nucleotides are TGTGCCACCAGCCGATATGGGAGCACAGATACGCAGTATTTT. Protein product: CATSRYGSTDTQYF.

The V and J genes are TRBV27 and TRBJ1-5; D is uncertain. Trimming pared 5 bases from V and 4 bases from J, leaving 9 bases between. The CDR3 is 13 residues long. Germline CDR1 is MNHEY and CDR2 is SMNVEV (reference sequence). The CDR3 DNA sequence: TGTGCCAGCAGTCCTACTCTAAATCAGCCCCAGCATTTT. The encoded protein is CASSPTLNQPQHF.

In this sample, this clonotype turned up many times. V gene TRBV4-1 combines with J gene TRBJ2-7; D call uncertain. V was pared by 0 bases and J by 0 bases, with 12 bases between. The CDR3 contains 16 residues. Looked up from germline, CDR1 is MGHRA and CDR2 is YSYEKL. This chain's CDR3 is CASSQDLVGVSYEQYF. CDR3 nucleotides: TGCGCCAGCAGCCAAGATCTGGTTGGGGTCTCCTACGAGCAGTACTTC.

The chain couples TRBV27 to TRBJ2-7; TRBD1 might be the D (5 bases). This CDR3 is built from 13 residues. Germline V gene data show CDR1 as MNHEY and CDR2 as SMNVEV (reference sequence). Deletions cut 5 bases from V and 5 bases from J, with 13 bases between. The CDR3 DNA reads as TGTGCCAGCAGTATACTCACAGGTAACGAGCAGTACTTC. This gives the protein CASSILTGNEQYF.

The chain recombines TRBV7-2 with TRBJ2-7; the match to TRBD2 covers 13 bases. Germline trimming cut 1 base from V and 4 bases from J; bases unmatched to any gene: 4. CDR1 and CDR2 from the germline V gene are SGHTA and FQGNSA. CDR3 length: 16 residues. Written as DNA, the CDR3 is TGTGCCAGCAGCTTAGGGACTAGCGGGAGAACATACGAGCAGTACTTC. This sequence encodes CASSLGTSGRTYEQYF.

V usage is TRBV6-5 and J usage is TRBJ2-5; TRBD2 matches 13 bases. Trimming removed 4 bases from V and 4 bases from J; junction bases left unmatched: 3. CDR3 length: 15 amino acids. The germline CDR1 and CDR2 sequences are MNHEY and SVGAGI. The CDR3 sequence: CASSSRTSGGETQYF. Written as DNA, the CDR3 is TGTGCCAGCAGTTCTAGGACTAGCGGGGGAGAGACCCAGTACTTC.

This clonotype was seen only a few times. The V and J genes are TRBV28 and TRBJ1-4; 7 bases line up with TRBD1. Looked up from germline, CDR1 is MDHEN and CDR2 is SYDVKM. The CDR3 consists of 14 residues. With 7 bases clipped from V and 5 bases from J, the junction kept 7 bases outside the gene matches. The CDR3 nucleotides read TGTGCCAGCAACCCGACAGGGACAAATGAAAAACTGTTTTTT. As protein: CASNPTGTNEKLFF.

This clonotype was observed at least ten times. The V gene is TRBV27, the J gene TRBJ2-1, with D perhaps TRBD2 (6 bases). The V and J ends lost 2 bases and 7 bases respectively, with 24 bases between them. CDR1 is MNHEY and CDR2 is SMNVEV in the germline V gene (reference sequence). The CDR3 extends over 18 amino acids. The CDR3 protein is CASSLLFGGGGAANEQFF. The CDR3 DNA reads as TGTGCCAGCAGTTTACTTTTCGGGGGAGGAGGCGCCGCTAATGAGCAGTTCTTC.

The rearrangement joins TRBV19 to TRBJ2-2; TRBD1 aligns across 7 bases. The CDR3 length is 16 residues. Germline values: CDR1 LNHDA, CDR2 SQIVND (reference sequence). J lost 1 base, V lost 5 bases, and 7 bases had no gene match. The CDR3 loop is CASSVKGAGNTGELFF. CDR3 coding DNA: TGTGCCAGTAGTGTAAAGGGGGCCGGGAACACCGGGGAGCTGTTTTTT.

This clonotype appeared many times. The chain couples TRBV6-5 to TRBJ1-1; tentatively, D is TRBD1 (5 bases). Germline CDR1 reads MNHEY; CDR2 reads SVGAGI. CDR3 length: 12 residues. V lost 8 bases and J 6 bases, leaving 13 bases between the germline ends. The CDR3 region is CASAKGAAEAFF. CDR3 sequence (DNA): TGTGCCAGCGCCAAAGGGGCAGCTGAAGCTTTCTTT.

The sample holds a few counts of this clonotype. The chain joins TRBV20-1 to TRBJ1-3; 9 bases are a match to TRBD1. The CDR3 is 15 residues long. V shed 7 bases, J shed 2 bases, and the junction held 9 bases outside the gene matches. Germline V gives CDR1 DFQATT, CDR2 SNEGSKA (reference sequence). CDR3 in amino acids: CSVYRDRVAGNTIYF. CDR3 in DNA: TGCAGTGTTTACCGGGACAGGGTTGCTGGAAACACCATATATTTT.

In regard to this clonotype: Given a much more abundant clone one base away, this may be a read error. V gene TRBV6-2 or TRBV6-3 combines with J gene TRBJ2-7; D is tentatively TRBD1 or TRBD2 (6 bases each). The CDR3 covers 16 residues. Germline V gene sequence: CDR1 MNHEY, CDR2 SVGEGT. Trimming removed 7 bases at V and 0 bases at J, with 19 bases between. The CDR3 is CASNQQGAGSSYEQYF. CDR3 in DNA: TGTGCCAGCAACCAACAGGGAGCGGGCAGCTCCTACGAGCAGTACTTC.

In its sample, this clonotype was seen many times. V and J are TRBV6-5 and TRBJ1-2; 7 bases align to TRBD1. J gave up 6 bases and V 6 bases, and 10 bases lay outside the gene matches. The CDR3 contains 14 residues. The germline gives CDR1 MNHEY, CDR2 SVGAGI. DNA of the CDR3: TGTGCCAGCAGCTCCCAAGGGGGCGCCGATGGCTACACCTTC. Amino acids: CASSSQGGADGYTF.

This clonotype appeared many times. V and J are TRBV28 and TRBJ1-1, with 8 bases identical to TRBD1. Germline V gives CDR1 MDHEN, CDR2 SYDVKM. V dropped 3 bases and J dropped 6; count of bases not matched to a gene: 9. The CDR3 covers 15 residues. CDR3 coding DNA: TGTGCCAGCAGTTTCGGGACAGGCGGATTATCTGAAGCTTTCTTT. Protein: CASSFGTGGLSEAFF. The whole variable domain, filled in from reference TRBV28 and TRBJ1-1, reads DVKVTQSSRYLVKRTGEKVFLECVQDMDHENMFWYRQDPGLGLRLIYFSYDVKMKEKGDIPEGYSVSREKKERFSLILESASTNQTSMYLCASSFGTGGLSEAFFGQGTRLTVV.